This section outlines one T cell receptor (beta chain) sequence together with its context. The antigen is not known. Trimming removed 7 bases from V and 7 bases from J, with 14 bases in between. The CDR3 totals 13 residues. Germline V gene lookup returns CDR1 MNHNS and CDR2 SASEGT. The data belong to a study of beta chain features in type 1 diabetes. Notes on the study in general: Over-representation of high TCR-expressing cells was a possible consequence of cDNA sequencing. Patients with type 1 diabetes showed fewer VDJ junction insertions and more deletions. When Type 1 diabetes patients were examined, their TCRB CDR3s proved moderately but significantly shorter in all four CD4+ subsets. Resolution of whether HLA type affects TCRB rearrangement was not achieved here.

CD4+ naive, central memory, regulatory and stem cell-like memory subsets were isolated by sorting on CD45RO/CCR7/CD25/CD127/CD95/CD27. The investigators reverse transcribed all of the isolated RNA, so they sequenced expressed TCRB transcripts. The protocol was immunoSEQ multiplex PCR, while the TCRdb copy is restricted to in-frame clones and leaves out a portion. This table holds around 250,000 clones, roughly 20% found once. The sequence derives from a woman in her forties with type 1 diabetes. The sample comprised naive CD4+ T cells from blood. The chain employs TRBV6-1 and TRBJ1-5; weak D call: TRBD1 (5 bases). CDR3 nucleotide sequence: TGTGCCAGCAAGCGGGGGATAGACCAGCCCCAGCATTTT. Encoded protein: CASKRGIDQPQHF.